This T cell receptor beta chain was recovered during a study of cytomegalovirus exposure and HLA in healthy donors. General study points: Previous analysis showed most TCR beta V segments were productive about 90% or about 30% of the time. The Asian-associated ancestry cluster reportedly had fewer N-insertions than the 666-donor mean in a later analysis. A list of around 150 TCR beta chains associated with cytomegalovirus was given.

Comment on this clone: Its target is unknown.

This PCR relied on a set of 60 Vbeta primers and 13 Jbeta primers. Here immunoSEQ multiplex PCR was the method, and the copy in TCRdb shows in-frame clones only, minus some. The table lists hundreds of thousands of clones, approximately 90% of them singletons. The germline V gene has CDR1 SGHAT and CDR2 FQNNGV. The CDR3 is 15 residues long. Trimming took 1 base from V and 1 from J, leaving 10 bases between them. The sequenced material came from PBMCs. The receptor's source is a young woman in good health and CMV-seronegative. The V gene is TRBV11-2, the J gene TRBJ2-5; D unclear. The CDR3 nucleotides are TGTGCCAGCAGCTTAGGATGGGCGCCCCAAGAGACCCAGTACTTC. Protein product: CASSLGWAPQETQYF.